These T cell receptor beta chains were read from a single sample in a study of human CD4 T cells and Enterobacteriaceae. Clones were read by immunoSEQ multiplex PCR, and TCRdb kept only the in-frame ones, dropping some. Of under 35,000 clones listed, roughly 79% are singletons. Sequenced material: memory CD4+ T cells from blood. The receptors derive from a human donor in good health. Both conserved end residues are part of each CDR3. D genes are given only for firm matches. Expanded clones are given a class, and other clones once, few, many or no size at all.

v_gene	abundance	j_gene	d_gene	CDR3nt	CDR3aa
TRBV27	NA	TRBJ2-7	NA	TGTGCCAGCAGTCTGGACAGGGAGGGATACGAGCAGTACTTC	CASSLDREGYEQYF
TRBV2	few	TRBJ1-4	TRBD1	TGTGCCAGCAATTACAGGGGCCCTAATGAAAAACTGTTTTTT	CASNYRGPNEKLFF
TRBV7-9	NA	TRBJ2-1	TRBD2	TGTGCCAGCAGCTCACGGGGGACTAGCGGAGACAATGAGCAGTTCTTC	CASSSRGTSGDNEQFF
TRBV11-2	NA	TRBJ2-7	TRBD1	TGTGCCAGCAGCCCGGACAGGGACTACGAGCAGTACTTC	CASSPDRDYEQYF
TRBV10-2	once	TRBJ2-4	TRBD1	TGCGCCAGCAGTGAGCCCGGGACAGGCCTTCTCTCAGCCAAAAACATTCAGTACTTC	CASSEPGTGLLSAKNIQYF
TRBV5-1	few	TRBJ2-1	NA	TGCGCCAGCAGCCCGGGGGTCAATCCTGAGCAGTTCTTC	CASSPGVNPEQFF
TRBV29-1	NA	TRBJ1-2	NA	TGCAGCGTTGAAAGCTGGGTGAGGGATTTAAGCTACACCTTC	CSVESWVRDLSYTF
TRBV7-8	NA	TRBJ1-1	NA	TGTGCCAGCGGGGCAGGGATGAACACTGAAGCTTTCTTT	CASGAGMNTEAFF
TRBV30	NA	TRBJ2-2	NA	TGTGCCTGGAGCCCTGGAGATCTCACCGGGGAGCTGTTTTTT	CAWSPGDLTGELFF
TRBV18	few	TRBJ1-5	NA	TGTGCCAGCTCACCACGGGTCAGCCTCGATCAGCCCCAGCATTTT	CASSPRVSLDQPQHF
TRBV4-2	few	TRBJ1-5	NA	TGTGCCAGCAGCCAAGGCTCAGGTAATCAGCCCCAGCATTTT	CASSQGSGNQPQHF
TRBV29-1	once	TRBJ1-5	NA	TGCAGCGTTGCGAAGGGAGGGGGCAATCAGCCCCAGCATTTT	CSVAKGGGNQPQHF
TRBV18	NA	TRBJ2-3	NA	TGTGCCAGCTCATCCTGGTCCGGGGATGTGTTGTCAGATACGCAGTATTTT	CASSSWSGDVLSDTQYF
TRBV27	NA	TRBJ1-1	NA	TGTGCCAGCAGTTTCAGGAGCTCGCAGACTGTTAACACTGAAGCTTTCTTT	CASSFRSSQTVNTEAFF
TRBV25-1	NA	TRBJ1-5	TRBD1	TGTGCCAGCAGTGAATCTACAGGGGGGGATCAGCCCCAGCATTTT	CASSESTGGDQPQHF
TRBV7-8	NA	TRBJ2-5	NA	TGTGCCAGCAGCTTATTTAGGCGGGAGACCCAGTACTTC	CASSLFRRETQYF
TRBV10-1	NA	TRBJ2-3	NA	TGCGCCAGCAGTGAAGCGGGCTCCACAGATACGCAGTATTTT	CASSEAGSTDTQYF
TRBV2	NA	TRBJ2-1	TRBD2	TGTGCCAGCACCAAAAGGAGCGGGAGGGACAATGAGCAGTTCTTC	CASTKRSGRDNEQFF
TRBV5-6	NA	TRBJ2-1	TRBD2	TGTGCCAGCAGCTTGATCCTAGCGGGACATAATGAGCAGTTCTTC	CASSLILAGHNEQFF
TRBV5-1	NA	TRBJ2-1	TRBD2	TGCGCCAGCAGCGGAACACTAGCGGGAGCTTATAATGAGCAGTTCTTC	CASSGTLAGAYNEQFF
TRBV27	NA	TRBJ2-1	NA	TGTGCCAGCAAAAGGTCCGGGGTCAATGAGCAGTTCTTC	CASKRSGVNEQFF
TRBV5-1	NA	TRBJ2-3	TRBD2	TGCGCCAGCAGCTTGGTTTTAGCGGGAGGGCAGGCAGATACGCAGTATTTT	CASSLVLAGGQADTQYF
TRBV5-6	once	TRBJ2-3	NA	TGTGCCAGCAGCTTATTAGCGGTAAGCGGTTTGGCTGCAGATACGCAGTATTTT	CASSLLAVSGLAADTQYF
TRBV2	NA	TRBJ1-4	NA	TGTGCCAGCAGTGGGGGTTTCGGAAAACTGTTTTTT	CASSGGFGKLFF
TRBV18	NA	TRBJ2-1	NA	TGTGCCAGCTCACAATCCTACAATGAGCAGTTCTTC	CASSQSYNEQFF
TRBV11-2	NA	TRBJ2-1	NA	TGTGCCAGCACCCTACCAGCTAGCCGGCAAAATGAGCAGTTCTTC	CASTLPASRQNEQFF
TRBV20-1	NA	TRBJ2-7	NA	TGCAGTGCTAGCCGCAGCGGCGAGCAGTACTTC	CSASRSGEQYF
TRBV7-9	NA	TRBJ2-3	NA	TGTGCCAGCAGCCCAGAGGCTACCACAGATACGCAGTATTTT	CASSPEATTDTQYF
TRBV6-1	few	TRBJ1-3	NA	TGTGCCAGCAACAGGGAGAACTCTGGAAACACCATATATTTT	CASNRENSGNTIYF